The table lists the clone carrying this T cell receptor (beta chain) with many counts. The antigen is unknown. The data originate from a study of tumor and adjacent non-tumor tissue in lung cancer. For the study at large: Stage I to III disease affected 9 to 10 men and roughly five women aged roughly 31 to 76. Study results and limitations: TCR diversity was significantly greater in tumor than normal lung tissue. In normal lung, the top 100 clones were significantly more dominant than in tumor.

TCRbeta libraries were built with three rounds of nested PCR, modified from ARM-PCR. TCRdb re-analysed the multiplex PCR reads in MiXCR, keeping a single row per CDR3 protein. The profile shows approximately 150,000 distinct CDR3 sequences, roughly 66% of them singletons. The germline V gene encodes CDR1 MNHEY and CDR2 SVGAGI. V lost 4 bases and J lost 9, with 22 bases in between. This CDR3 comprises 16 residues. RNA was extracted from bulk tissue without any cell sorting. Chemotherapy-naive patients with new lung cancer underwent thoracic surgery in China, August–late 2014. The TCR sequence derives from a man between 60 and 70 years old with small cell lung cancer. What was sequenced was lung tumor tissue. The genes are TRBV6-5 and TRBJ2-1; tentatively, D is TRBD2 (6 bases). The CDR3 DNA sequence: TGTGCCAGCAGTTCCCAACGCGGGACTTCTAACGGTGAGCAGTTCTTC. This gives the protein CASSSQRGTSNGEQFF.